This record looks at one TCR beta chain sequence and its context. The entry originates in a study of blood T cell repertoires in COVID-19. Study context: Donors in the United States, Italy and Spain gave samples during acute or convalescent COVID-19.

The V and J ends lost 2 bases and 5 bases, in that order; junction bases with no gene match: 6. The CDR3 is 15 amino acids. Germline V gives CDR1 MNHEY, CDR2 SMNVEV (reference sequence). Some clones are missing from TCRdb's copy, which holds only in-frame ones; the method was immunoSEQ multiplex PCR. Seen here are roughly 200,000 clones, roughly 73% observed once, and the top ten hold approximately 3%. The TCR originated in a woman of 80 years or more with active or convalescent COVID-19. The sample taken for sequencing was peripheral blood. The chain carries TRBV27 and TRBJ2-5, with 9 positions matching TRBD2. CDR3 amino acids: CASSLERGVRETQYF. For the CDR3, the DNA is TGTGCCAGCAGTTTAGAGCGGGGGGTCAGGGAGACCCAGTACTTC.